A single sample gave rise to the 3 T cell receptor beta chains below, sequenced in a study of T cell repertoires in cytomegalovirus infection. No antigen is known for these receptors. Using its own MiXCR run on the reads, TCRdb lists one record per CDR3 protein. The sample has about 770,000 distinct CDR3 sequences, almost 30% seen once; the top ten hold 10% to 15%. Sequenced material: cultured CD8+ T cells from PBMCs, taken from culture after CMV antigen stimulation. All receptors derive from a human donor in good health (CMV status not recorded). Some clones in this sample may be carry-over from other donors' samples.

This clonotype has just a few counts. The chain uses TRBV20-1 and TRBJ2-7; tentative D call: TRBD2 (6 bases). V dropped 1 base and J dropped 4 bases, with 14 bases sitting between them. The length of the CDR3 is 14 residues. CDR1 is DFQATT and CDR2 is SNEGSKA in the germline V gene (reference sequence). Here the CDR3 reads CSARGRQGGYEQYF. The CDR3 nucleotides read TGCAGTGCTAGAGGTCGTCAGGGAGGATACGAGCAGTACTTC.

This clonotype was counted only a few times. The V gene is TRBV29-1, the J gene TRBJ2-5; D unresolved. This CDR3 comprises 10 residues. Between the trimmed V and J ends, which lost 4 bases and 5 bases, there was a span of 5 bases. Germline V gene data show CDR1 as SQVTM and CDR2 as ANQGSEA. CDR3 loop: CSVGYETQYF. The DNA of the CDR3 is TGCAGCGTTGGGTACGAGACCCAGTACTTC.

Many counts were recorded for this clonotype. V gene TRBV7-2 combines with J gene TRBJ2-7; 8 nucleotides align to TRBD2. The CDR3 runs 16 residues. In germline, CDR1 is SGHTA, CDR2 FQGNSA. J gave up 3 bases and V 1 base, and 8 bases lay outside the gene matches. The DNA of the CDR3 is TGTGCCAGCAGCTTAGAACTAGCGGTTATTTTCTACGAGCAGTACTTC. It encodes CASSLELAVIFYEQYF.